This T cell receptor beta chain was retrieved from a study of T cell clusters in autoimmune cytopenias (dated by TCRdb to about 2019). As for the study more broadly: A mean age of around 52 years and a median age of around 58 years were recorded for the healthy donor controls, of whom about half of the roughly 45 were female. The median TRB sequencing depth was more than 40,000 reads per sample, and the median number of distinct TRB clonotypes was more than 2,000 per sample. In autoimmune cytopenia patients, peripheral blood TRB and IGH repertoires were sequenced during active disease and over treatment follow-up, together with healthy, CLL and autoimmune hepatitis controls. The goal of the study was to find out whether patients with autoimmune cytopenia have a disease-specific immune repertoire signature that could be used as a blood-based biomarker. For primary cytopenia, the controls were fewer than 30 age-matched healthy donors, and for secondary cytopenia, the controls were over eleven age-matched CLL patients. Autoimmune hepatitis repertoires were compared against 23 age- and sex-matched healthy donors.

Each sample's TRB amplification started from approximately 250 ng of peripheral blood genomic DNA, which corresponds to around 36,000 genome equivalents. CDR1 and CDR2 (SQVTM, ANQGSEA) derive from the germline V gene. The CDR3 runs 12 residues from the cysteine to the phenylalanine. Only the protein sequence is given. Overall study results and their limits: GLIPH results suggested that primary autoimmune cytopenia patients were missing physiological T cell clusters, with approximately 52 clusters found only in healthy donors compared with roughly 15 found only in patients. In the comparison of secondary cytopenia with CLL, the cluster-lack signature was not observed, apparently because the dominant lymphoma-associated repertoire masked the signature. Almost three-fold more exclusive TRB clusters were observed in healthy donors than in active autoimmune hepatitis patients, consistent with an autoimmunity-wide signature. TRB repertoire shifts, with less even repertoires in secondary cytopenia and CLL, mostly reflected lymphoma bias rather than autoimmunity. The T cell clusters were defined only in silico, and the functional role of the clusters still needed to be validated experimentally.

In the absence of a count, this clonotype is rated medium-sized (0.01 to 0.1%) from its frequency. This receptor's antigen is unknown. TRB rearrangements were amplified by multiplex PCR using a touch-down protocol with TRB-A and TRB-B primer pools mixed in one tube. Illumina adapters and sample indices were added to the amplicons through two consecutive PCR reactions performed with Phusion HS II polymerase. The amplicons were gel-purified using the NucleoSpin Gel and PCR Clean-up kit, after which quantification was performed by Qubit and quality was checked on an Agilent 2100 Bioanalyzer. Sequencing of the libraries was done on an Illumina MiSeq with 600-cycle, single-indexed, paired-end runs. The published analysis was carried out like this. Alignment and assembly of TRB reads were performed with MiXCR version 2.1.12 and the default MiXCR reference library. A clone was defined by each unique CDR3 nucleotide sequence, and the analysis included only productive sequences supported by at least two reads. Alpha-parameterized diversity profiles (alpha 0 to 5), including the Shannon (alpha 1) and Simpson (alpha 2) indices, were computed with an R script to assess repertoire diversity. The tcR package was used to compute combinatorial TRB VJ usage, which was then compared between cohorts by principal component analysis with ade4. Using GLIPH, TCRbeta CDR3s were clustered on pairs of cohorts matched for age and read depth, and a Wilcoxon test was used to compare cluster frequencies. The reads underwent TCRdb reprocessing, giving one record for each CDR3 protein sequence and no DNA. TCRdb, rather than the study authors, made the V and J calls. The sample has over 3,500 distinct CDR3 sequences on record. Of the sample, about 19% is held by the ten largest clones.

The sample was also reused in another study, on T cell repertoires in aging, cancer and after chemotherapy. The second study's authors report: Six donor age groups were covered, ranging from 30 or younger up to 70 or older, and each group contained at least three individuals. Control TCR repertoires from healthy donors were recorded over several months to years, and clear clonal overlap was observed across re-sampling. Approximately 10 million TCR reads were contained in the full dataset. Untreated patients with hematological or solid cancers showed significantly lower blood TCR diversity and higher clonality than age-matched healthy donors. In healthy donors, the decline in TCR diversity with age was mainly due to loss of richness, whereas in cancer patients loss of evenness also played a role. In both cancer cohorts, the median generation probability rose over the chemotherapy interval, which suggests that the repertoire was reconstituted through rebound thymic output. It was noted by the authors that conclusions about immunological memory after chemotherapy cannot be drawn from the repertoire data. To look at immunoaging and at how T cells reconstitute after chemotherapy, the study profiled TCR beta repertoires in peripheral blood from both healthy donors and cancer patients. Alongside some 98 healthy donors serving as a reference group, the cohort included some 210 cancer patients, of whom roughly 92 had hematological cancers and some 130 had solid cancers. TRB sequences were processed with MiXCR versions 2.12 and 3.0.5. The repertoire metrics were Shannon diversity, evenness, clonality (calculated as one minus evenness), and diversity profiles parameterized by alpha from 0 to 5. Generation probabilities of clones in paired pre- and post-chemotherapy samples were computed with the IGoR algorithm.

This receptor chain uses TRBV29-1 and TRBJ1-1. Sample: peripheral blood. This TCR derives from a human donor in good health. CDR3 loop: CSVASGNTEAFF.